This is a list of T cell receptor beta chains from one sample in a study of blood T cell repertoires in COVID-19. Assay used: immunoSEQ multiplex PCR; TCRdb lists only in-frame clones, some missing. This table holds 88,000 or so clones, around 86% found once. Sequencing was performed on peripheral blood. These receptors were obtained from a man in his sixties with acute or convalescent COVID-19. The CDR3 runs from the conserved cysteine through the conserved F or W. The D gene is left open where the match is weak. Clone size is stated in some rows and not others, as once, few, many or a class when expanded.

TRBJ2-5 | TRBV30 | - | - | TGTGCCTGGACAGGGGCGGAGACCCAGTACTTC | CAWTGAETQYF
TRBJ1-2 | TRBV30 | - | few | TGTGCCTGGAGTGTGGGAGGGGATGGCTACACCTTC | CAWSVGGDGYTF
TRBJ2-3 | TRBV5-1 | - | - | TGCGCCAGCAGCTTCGCGGCATACCGAGACACAGATACGCAGTATTTT | CASSFAAYRDTDTQYF
TRBJ2-3 | TRBV29-1 | - | - | TGCAGCGTTGGAACTAGCATGGATACGCAGTATTTT | CSVGTSMDTQYF
TRBJ2-7 | TRBV15 | - | - | TGTGCCACCAGCAACCTACAGGGTCACTCCTACGAGCAGTACTTC | CATSNLQGHSYEQYF
TRBJ2-5 | TRBV2 | - | - | TGTGCCAGCGGCCCCGTGCGGGGAGTTCAAGAGACCCAGTACTTC | CASGPVRGVQETQYF
TRBJ2-2 | TRBV24-1 | TRBD1 | - | TGTGCCACCTCCGGGACAGACAACACCGGGGAGCTGTTTTTT | CATSGTDNTGELFF
TRBJ2-7 | TRBV30 | TRBD1 | - | TGTGCCTGGAGGAACAGGGGGCGCGCTGGCGAGCAGTACTTC | CAWRNRGRAGEQYF
TRBJ1-2 | TRBV7-8 | - | - | TGTGCCAGCAGCTTAGAAGCAGACGGAGTCTTATACCCTAACTATGGCTACACCTTC | CASSLEADGVLYPNYGYTF
TRBJ2-1 | TRBV7-2 | TRBD2 | - | TGTGCCAGCAGCTTAGAAGGCGGGGGGACAACACAGGGGTTCTTC | CASSLEGGGTTQGFF
TRBJ1-1 | TRBV7-9 | - | - | TGTGCCAGCAGCTTTGACGGGAGGAACACTGAAGCTTTCTTT | CASSFDGRNTEAFF
TRBJ1-3 | TRBV3-1/TRBV3-2 | - | - | TGTGCCAGCAGCCCAAACCGGGGATCGTCGGGAAACACCATATATTTT | CASSPNRGSSGNTIYF
TRBJ2-7 | TRBV11-2 | - | - | TGTGCCAGCAGCTTAGATACCCTACGGGGGGCGGGGTACGAGCAGTACTTC | CASSLDTLRGAGYEQYF
TRBJ1-4 | TRBV11-2 | - | - | TGTGCCAGCAGCATAACAACTAATGAAAAACTGTTTTTT | CASSITTNEKLFF
TRBJ2-1 | TRBV19 | - | - | TGTGCCAGTAGTATAGATCATCAGGGCTCCTACAATGAGCAGTTCTTC | CASSIDHQGSYNEQFF
TRBJ2-1 | TRBV2 | - | few | TGTGCCAGCAGCCCCAGGGGTGCCTACAATGAGCAGTTCTTC | CASSPRGAYNEQFF
TRBJ1-4 | TRBV11-2 | - | once | TGTGCCAGCAGCTTAGGTCCGAGGGAAAAACTGTTTTTT | CASSLGPREKLFF
TRBJ2-5 | TRBV3-1/TRBV3-2 | TRBD2 | - | TGTGCCAGCAGCCACGCGGTAGCGGGAGGGGTAGAGACCCAGTACTTC | CASSHAVAGGVETQYF
TRBJ2-5 | TRBV19 | TRBD1 | once | TGTGCCAGTAGTATCAGGGGACAGGTGGGAGAGACCCAGTACTTC | CASSIRGQVGETQYF